Given below is one TCR beta chain in context. Its antigen is not identified. The data originate from a study of cytomegalovirus exposure and HLA in healthy donors. Overall study findings and caveats: Three chains linked to CMV were shown in vitro to be specific for CMV antigens. Further analysis, carried out later, found HLA-associated TCR beta chains more clonally expanded than equally common other chains. Segments of the TCR beta V type were, in most cases, productive about 90% or about 30% of the time in an earlier analysis. In a later analysis, TCR beta V- and J-gene trimming showed a link to a missense DCLRE1C variant.

CDR3 length: 14 amino acids. The V gene's germline CDR1 is MRHNA and CDR2 SNTAGT. V gave up 4 bases and J gave up 3 bases; unmatched junction bases: 4. The study ran its PCR with 60 Vbeta and 13 Jbeta primers. Profiled with immunoSEQ multiplex PCR; TCRdb holds only in-frame clones, not every one. The sample lists approximately 210,000 clones; 77% were seen once. The specimen was PBMCs. The J gene is TRBJ2-3, the V gene TRBV6-4; TRBD2 agrees at 7 bases. The receptor's source is a woman aged 25 to 39 in good health and CMV-seropositive. The CDR3 protein is CASSGGGTTDTQYF. In DNA, the CDR3 is TGTGCCAGCAGTGGGGGAGGGACGACAGATACGCAGTATTTT.